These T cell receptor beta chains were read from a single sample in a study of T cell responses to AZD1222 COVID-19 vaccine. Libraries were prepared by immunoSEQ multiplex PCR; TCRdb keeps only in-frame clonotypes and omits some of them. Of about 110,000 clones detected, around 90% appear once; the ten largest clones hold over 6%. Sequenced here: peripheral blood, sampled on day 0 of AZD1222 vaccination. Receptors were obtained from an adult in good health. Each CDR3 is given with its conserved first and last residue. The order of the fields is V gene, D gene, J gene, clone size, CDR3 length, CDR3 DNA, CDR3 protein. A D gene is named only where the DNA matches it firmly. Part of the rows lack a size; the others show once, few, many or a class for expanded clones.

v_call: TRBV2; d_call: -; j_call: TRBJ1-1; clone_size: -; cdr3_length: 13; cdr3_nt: TGTGCCAGCACCGGACTAGCGGGCACTGAAGCTTTCTTT; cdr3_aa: CASTGLAGTEAFF
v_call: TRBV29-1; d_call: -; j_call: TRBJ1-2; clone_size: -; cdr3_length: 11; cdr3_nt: TGCAGCGTTGAGTGGGAGGGTGGCTACACCTTC; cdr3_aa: CSVEWEGGYTF
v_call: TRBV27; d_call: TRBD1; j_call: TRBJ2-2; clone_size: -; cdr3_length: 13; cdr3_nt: TGTGCCTCTCGGGACAGACCCACCGGGGAGCTGTTTTTT; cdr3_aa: CASRDRPTGELFF
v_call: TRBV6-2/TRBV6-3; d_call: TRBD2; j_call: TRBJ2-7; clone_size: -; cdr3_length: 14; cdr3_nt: TGTGCCAGCAGCCGACTAGCGGGGCCCTACGAGCAGTACTTC; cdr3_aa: CASSRLAGPYEQYF
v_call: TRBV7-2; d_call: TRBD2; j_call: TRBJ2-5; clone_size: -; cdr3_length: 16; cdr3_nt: TGTGCCAGCAGCTCGAGGACTAGCGGGGGGGCTAAGACCCAGTACTTC; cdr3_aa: CASSSRTSGGAKTQYF
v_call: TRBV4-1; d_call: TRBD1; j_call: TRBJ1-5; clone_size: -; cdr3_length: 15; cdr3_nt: TGCGCCAGCAGCCAGGAGGGACAGGGGGACCAGCCCCAGCATTTT; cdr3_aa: CASSQEGQGDQPQHF
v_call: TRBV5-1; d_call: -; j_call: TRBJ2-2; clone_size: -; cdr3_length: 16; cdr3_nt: TGCGCCAGCAGCTACTACAGGGTTAGAGACACCGGGGAGCTGTTTTTT; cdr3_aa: CASSYYRVRDTGELFF
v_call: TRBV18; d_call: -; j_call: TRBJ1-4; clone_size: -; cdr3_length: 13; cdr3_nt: TGTGCCAGCTCACCAGGGGTCAATGAAAAACTGTTTTTT; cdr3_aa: CASSPGVNEKLFF
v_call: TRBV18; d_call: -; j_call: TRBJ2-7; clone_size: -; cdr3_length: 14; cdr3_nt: TGTGCCAGCTCACCTTCGAAGAGCTCCTACGAGCAGTACTTC; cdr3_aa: CASSPSKSSYEQYF
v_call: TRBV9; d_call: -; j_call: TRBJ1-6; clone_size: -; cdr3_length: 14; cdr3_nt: TGTGCCAGCAGCGCACAGGGTAGGAATTCACCCCTCCACTTT; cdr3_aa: CASSAQGRNSPLHF
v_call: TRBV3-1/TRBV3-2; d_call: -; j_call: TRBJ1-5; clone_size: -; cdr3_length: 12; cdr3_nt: TGTGCCACCCAGGGACCGGGTCAGCCCCAGCATTTT; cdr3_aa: CATQGPGQPQHF
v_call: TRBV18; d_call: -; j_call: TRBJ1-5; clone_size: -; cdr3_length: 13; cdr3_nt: TGTGCCAGCTCACCAGACCCTAATCAGCCCCAGCATTTT; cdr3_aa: CASSPDPNQPQHF
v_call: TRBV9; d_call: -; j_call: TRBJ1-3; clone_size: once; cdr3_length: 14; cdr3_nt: TGTGCCAGCAGCCCCCCTCAGACTGGAAACACCATATATTTT; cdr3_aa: CASSPPQTGNTIYF
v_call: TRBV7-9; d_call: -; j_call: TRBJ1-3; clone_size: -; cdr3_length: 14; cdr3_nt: TGTGCCAGCAGCCTAGGGATCTCTGGAAACACCATATATTTT; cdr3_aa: CASSLGISGNTIYF
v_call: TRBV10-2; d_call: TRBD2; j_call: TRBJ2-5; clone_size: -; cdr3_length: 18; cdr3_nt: TGCGCCAGCAGTGAGTCGTACAGGATGATCGGGGGGGGAGAGACCCAGTACTTC; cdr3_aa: CASSESYRMIGGGETQYF
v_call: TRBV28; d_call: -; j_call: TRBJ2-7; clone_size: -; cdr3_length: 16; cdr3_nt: TGTGCCAGCAGCTGGGACCCCCCAGCGCGAACCTACGAGCAGTACTTC; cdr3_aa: CASSWDPPARTYEQYF
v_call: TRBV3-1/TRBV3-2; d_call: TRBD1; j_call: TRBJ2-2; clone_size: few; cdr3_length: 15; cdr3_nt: TGTGCCAGCAGCCAAGGGGACAGGTTTGGCGGGGAGCTGTTTTTT; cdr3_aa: CASSQGDRFGGELFF
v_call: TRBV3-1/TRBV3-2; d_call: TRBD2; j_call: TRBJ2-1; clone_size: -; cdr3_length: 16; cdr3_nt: TGTGCCAGCAGCCAAGAGGGGGAGGGTCGGTACAATGAGCAGTTCTTC; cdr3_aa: CASSQEGEGRYNEQFF
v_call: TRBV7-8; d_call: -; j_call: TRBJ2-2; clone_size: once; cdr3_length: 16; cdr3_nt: TGTGCCAGCAGCCCGGAGGCGGGGGCCCTCACCGGGGAGCTGTTTTTT; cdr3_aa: CASSPEAGALTGELFF
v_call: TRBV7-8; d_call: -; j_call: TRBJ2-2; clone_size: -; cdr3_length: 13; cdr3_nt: TGTGCCAGCAGCTTAGTTCGGGGCGGGGAGCTGTTTTTT; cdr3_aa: CASSLVRGGELFF
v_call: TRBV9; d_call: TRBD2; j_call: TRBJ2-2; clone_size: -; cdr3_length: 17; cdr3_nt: TGTGCCAGCAGCCCACACACTATAGGACTAGCCACCGGGGAGCTGTTTTTT; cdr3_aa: CASSPHTIGLATGELFF
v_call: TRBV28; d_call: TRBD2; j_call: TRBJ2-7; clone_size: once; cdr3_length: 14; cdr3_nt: TGTGCCAGCAGTTCCGGACTAGCGGGAGACGAGCAGTACTTC; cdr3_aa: CASSSGLAGDEQYF
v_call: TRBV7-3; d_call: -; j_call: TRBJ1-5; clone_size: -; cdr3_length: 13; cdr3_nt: TGTGCCAGCAGCTTAGAGCAGAATCAGCCCCAGCATTTT; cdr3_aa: CASSLEQNQPQHF
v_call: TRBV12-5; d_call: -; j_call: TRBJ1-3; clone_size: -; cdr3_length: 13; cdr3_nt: TGTGCTAGTGGTGGGCCCCCGAGAAACACCATATATTTT; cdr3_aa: CASGGPPRNTIYF
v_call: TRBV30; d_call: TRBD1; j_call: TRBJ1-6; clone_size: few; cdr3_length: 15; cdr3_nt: TGTGCCTGGATGGGACAGACGACATCCAATTCACCCCTCCACTTT; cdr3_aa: CAWMGQTTSNSPLHF
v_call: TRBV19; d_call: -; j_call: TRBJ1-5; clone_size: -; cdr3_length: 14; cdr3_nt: TGTGCCAGTAGTATACAGGGCGGCAATCAGCCCCAGCATTTT; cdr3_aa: CASSIQGGNQPQHF
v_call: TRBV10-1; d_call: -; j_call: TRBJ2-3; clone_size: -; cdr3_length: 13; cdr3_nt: TGCGCCAGCAGTGATAGGCGGGCAGATACGCAGTATTTT; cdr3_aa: CASSDRRADTQYF
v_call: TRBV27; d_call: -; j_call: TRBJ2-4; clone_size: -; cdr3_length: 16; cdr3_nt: TGTGCCAGCAGTTTGGGACCTCCGGGACCTAAAAACATTCAGTACTTC; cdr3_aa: CASSLGPPGPKNIQYF